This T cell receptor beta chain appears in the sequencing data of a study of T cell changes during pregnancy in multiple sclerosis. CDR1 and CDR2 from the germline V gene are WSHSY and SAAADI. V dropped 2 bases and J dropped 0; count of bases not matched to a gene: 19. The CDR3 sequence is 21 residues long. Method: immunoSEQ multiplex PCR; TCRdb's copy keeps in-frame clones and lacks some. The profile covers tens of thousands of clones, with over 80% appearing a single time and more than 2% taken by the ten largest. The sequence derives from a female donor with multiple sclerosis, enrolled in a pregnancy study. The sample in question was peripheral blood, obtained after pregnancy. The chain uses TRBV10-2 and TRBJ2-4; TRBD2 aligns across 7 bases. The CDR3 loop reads CASSEPGLVSGGPIAKNIQYF. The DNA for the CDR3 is TGCGCCAGCAGTGAGCCGGGGTTGGTGTCGGGAGGACCCATAGCCAAAAACATTCAGTACTTC.